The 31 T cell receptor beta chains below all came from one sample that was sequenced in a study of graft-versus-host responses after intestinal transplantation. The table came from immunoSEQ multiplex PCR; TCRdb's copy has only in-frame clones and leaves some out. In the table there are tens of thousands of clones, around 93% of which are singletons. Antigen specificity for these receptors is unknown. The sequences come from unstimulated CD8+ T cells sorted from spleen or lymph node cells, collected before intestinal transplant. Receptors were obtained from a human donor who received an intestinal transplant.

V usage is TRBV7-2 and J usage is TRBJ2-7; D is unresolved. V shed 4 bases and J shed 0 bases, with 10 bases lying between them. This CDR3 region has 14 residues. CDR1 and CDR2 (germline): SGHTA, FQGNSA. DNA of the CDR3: TGTGCCAGCAGCTCGCACGAGGACTCCTACGAGCAGTACTTC. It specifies CASSSHEDSYEQYF.

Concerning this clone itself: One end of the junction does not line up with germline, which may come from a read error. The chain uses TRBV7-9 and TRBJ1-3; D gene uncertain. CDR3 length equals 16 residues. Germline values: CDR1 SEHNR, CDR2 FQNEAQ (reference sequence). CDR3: CASSLLSQESGSTIYF. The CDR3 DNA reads TGTGCCAGCAGCTTATTAAGTCAGGAATCGGGAAGCACCATATATTTT.

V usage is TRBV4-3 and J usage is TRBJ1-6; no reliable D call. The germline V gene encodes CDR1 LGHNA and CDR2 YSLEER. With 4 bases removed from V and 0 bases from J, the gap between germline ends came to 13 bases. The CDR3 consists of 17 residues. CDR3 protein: CASSLRRMGSYNSPLHF. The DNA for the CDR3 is TGCGCCAGCAGCCTACGGAGGATGGGCTCCTATAATTCACCCCTCCACTTT.

The CDR3 protein is CASSLWPEGSYNEQFF. The DNA for the CDR3 is TGTGCCAGCAGTTTATGGCCGGAGGGCTCCTACAATGAGCAGTTCTTC. The chain uses TRBV27 and TRBJ2-1; maybe TRBD2 (6 bases). Germline CDR1 reads MNHEY; CDR2 reads SMNVEV (reference sequence). The ends were cut back, 1 base at V and 0 bases at J, with 10 bases in the middle. This CDR3 region has 16 residues.

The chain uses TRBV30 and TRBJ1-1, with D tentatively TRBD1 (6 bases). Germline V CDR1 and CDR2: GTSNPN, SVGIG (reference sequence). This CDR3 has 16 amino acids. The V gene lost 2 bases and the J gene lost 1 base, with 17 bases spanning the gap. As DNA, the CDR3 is TGTGCCTGGAGTCCGATCGATGGACAGAGGAACACTGAAGCTTTCTTT. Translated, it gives CAWSPIDGQRNTEAFF.

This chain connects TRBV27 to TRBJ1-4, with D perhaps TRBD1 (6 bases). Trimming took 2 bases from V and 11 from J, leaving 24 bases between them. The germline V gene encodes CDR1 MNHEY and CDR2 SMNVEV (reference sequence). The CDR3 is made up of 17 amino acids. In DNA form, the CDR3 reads TGTGCCAGCAGTTTAAATGGGGGGGCGGGCCCCCAAGGTAAACTGTTTTTT. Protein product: CASSLNGGAGPQGKLFF.

The CDR3 DNA reads TGTGCCTGGTGTCTAGCGGGGGGACCCACAGATACGCAGTATTTT. It encodes CAWCLAGGPTDTQYF. The chain carries TRBV30 and TRBJ2-3; 11 bases align to TRBD2. In germline, CDR1 is GTSNPN, CDR2 SVGIG (reference sequence). J lost 2 bases, V lost 5 bases, and 6 bases had no gene match. The CDR3 loop spans 15 amino acids.

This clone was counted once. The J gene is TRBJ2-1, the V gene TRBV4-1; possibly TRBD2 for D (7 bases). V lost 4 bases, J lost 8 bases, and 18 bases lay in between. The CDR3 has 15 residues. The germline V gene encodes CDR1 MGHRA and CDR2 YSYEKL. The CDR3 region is CASSLGLVKGDEQFF. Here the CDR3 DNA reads TGCGCCAGCAGCCTTGGACTAGTAAAGGGGGATGAGCAGTTCTTC.

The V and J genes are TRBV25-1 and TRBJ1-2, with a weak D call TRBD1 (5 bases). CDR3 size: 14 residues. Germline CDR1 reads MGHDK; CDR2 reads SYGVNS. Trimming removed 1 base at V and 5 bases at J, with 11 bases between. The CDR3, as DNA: TGTGCCAGCAGTGAATTGGGAGGGGAGTATGGCTACACCTTC. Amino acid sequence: CASSELGGEYGYTF.

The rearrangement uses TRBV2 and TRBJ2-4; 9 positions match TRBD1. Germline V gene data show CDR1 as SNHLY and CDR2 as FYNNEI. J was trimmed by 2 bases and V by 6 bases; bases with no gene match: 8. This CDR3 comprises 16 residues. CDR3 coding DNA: TGTGCCAGCAGAGAAATAGGGACAGGGCCCAAAAACATTCAGTACTTC. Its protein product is CASREIGTGPKNIQYF.

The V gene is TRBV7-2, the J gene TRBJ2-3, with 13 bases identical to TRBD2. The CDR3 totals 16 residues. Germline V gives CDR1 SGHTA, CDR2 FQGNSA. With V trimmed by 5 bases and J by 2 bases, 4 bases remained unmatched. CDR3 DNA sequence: TGTGCCAGCAGCGTCGGGACTAGCGGGGCCACAGATACGCAGTATTTT. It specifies CASSVGTSGATDTQYF.

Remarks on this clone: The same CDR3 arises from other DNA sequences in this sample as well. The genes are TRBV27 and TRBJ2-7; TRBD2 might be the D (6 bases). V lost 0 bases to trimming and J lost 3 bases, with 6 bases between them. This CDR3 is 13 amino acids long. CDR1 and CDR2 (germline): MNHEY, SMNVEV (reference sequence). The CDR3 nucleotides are TGTGCCAGCAGTTTATCGGGGGGCTACGAGCAGTACTTC. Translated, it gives CASSLSGGYEQYF.

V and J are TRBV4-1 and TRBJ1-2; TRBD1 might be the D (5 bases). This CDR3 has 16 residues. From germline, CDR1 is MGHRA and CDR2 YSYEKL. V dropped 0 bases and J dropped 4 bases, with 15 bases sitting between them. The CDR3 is CASSQEAGYHPYGYTF. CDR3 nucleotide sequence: TGCGCCAGCAGCCAAGAAGCAGGGTATCATCCCTATGGCTACACCTTC.

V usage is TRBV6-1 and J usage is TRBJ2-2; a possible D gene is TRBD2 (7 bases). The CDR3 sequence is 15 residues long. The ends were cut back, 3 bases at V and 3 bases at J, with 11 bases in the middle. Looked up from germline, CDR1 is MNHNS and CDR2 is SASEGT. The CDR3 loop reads CASSDGGPYTGELFF. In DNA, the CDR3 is TGTGCCAGCAGTGACGGGGGGCCCTACACCGGGGAGCTGTTTTTT.

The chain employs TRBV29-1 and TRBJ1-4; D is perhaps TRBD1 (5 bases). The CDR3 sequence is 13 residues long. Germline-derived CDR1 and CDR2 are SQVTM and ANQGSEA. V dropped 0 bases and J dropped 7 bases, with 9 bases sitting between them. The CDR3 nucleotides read TGCAGCGTTGAAGATGGAAGGGGTGAAAAACTGTTTTTT. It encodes CSVEDGRGEKLFF.

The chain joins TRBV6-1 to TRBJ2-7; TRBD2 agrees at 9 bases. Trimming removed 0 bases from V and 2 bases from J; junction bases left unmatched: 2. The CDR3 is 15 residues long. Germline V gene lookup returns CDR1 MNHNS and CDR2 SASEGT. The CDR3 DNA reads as TGTGCCAGCAGTGAAGCGGTAGCGGGGGCCTACGAGCAGTACTTC. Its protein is CASSEAVAGAYEQYF.

DNA of the CDR3: TGTGCCAGTAGTACAGAGCGGGGGACAGATACGCAGTATTTT. It specifies CASSTERGTDTQYF. This rearrangement joins TRBV19 to TRBJ2-3; TRBD2 matches 8 bases. There are 14 residues in the CDR3. The junction had 3 bases not matched to a gene; V was cut back by 4 bases and J by 3 bases. Germline values: CDR1 LNHDA, CDR2 SQIVND (reference sequence).

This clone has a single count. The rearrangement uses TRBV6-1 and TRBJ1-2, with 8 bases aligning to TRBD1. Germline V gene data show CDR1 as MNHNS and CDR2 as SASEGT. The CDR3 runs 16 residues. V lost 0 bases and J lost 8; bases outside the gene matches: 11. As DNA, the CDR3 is TGTGCCAGCAGTGAAGCGGACAGGGAACCCCAGCGGGGCTACACCTTC. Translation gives CASSEADREPQRGYTF.

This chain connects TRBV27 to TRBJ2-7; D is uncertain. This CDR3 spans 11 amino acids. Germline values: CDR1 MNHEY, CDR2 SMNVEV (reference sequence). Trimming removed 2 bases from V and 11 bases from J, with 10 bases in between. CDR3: CASSLGSLKYF. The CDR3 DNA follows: TGTGCCAGCAGTTTAGGTAGCCTCAAGTACTTC.

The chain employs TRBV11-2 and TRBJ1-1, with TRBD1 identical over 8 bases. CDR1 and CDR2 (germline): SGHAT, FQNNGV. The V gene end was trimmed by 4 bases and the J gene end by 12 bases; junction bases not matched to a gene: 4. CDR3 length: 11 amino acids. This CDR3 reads CASSSGQETFF. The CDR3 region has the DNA TGTGCCAGCAGCTCGGGACAGGAAACTTTCTTT.

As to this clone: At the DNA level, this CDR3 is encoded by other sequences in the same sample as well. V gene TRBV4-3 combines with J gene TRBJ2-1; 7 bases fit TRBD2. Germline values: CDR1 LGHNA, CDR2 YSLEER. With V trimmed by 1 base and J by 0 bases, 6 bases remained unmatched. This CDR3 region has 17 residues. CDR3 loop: CASSQAAGVSSYNEQFF. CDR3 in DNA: TGCGCCAGCAGCCAAGCGGCGGGGGTGAGCTCCTACAATGAGCAGTTCTTC.

The CDR3 loop reads CASSFGTGVEQYF. The CDR3 DNA reads TGTGCCAGCAGCTTCGGAACGGGGGTGGAGCAGTACTTC. The genes are TRBV7-2 and TRBJ2-7; the D gene is possibly TRBD2 (6 bases). V lost 3 bases and J lost 7, with 13 bases in between. Germline V gene data show CDR1 as SGHTA and CDR2 as FQGNSA. This CDR3 is 13 amino acids long.

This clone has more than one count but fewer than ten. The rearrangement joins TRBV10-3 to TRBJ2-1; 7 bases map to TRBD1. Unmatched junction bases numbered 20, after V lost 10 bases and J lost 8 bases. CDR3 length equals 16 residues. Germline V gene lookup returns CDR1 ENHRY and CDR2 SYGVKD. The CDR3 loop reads CATLPMGQQSVDEQFF. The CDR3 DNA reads TGTGCCACGCTCCCAATGGGACAGCAGTCGGTCGATGAGCAGTTCTTC.

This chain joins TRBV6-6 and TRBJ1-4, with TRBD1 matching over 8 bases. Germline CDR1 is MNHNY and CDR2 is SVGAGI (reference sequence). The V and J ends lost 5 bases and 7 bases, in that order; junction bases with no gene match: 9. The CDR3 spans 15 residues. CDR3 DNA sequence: TGTGCCAGCAGTGCGCCGGACAGGGCGGGTGAAAAACTGTTTTTT. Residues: CASSAPDRAGEKLFF.

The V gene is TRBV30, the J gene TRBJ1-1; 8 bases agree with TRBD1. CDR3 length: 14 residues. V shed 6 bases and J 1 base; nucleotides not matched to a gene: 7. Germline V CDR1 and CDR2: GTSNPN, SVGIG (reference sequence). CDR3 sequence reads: CACHETGANTEAFF. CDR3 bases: TGTGCCTGCCACGAGACAGGGGCGAACACTGAAGCTTTCTTT.

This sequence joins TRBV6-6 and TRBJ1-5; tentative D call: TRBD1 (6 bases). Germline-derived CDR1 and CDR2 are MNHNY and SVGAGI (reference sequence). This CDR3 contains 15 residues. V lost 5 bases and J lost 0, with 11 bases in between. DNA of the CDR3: TGTGCCAGCAGTGGTGGACAGCTTAGCAATCAGCCCCAGCATTTT. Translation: CASSGGQLSNQPQHF.

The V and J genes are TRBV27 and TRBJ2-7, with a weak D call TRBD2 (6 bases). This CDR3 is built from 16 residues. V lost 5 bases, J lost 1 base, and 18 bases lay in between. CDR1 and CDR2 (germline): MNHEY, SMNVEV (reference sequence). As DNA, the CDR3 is TGTGCCAGCAGTCCCCCGCGGGGCCCCCATTCCTACGAGCAGTACTTC. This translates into CASSPPRGPHSYEQYF.

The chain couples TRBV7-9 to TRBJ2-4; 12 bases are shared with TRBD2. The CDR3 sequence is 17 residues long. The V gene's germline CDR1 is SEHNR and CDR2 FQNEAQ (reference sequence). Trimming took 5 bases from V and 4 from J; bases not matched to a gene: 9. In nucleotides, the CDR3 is TGTGCCAGCAGCCTCTTGCTAGCGGGGGGGCTTAAAAACATTCAGTACTTC. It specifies CASSLLLAGGLKNIQYF.

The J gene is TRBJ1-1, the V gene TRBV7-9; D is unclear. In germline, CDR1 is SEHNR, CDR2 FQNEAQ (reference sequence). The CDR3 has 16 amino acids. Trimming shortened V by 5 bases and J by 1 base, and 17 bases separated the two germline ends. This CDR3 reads CASSRSGKGGNTEAFF. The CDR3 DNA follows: TGTGCCAGCAGCCGCTCCGGGAAGGGAGGGAACACTGAAGCTTTCTTT.

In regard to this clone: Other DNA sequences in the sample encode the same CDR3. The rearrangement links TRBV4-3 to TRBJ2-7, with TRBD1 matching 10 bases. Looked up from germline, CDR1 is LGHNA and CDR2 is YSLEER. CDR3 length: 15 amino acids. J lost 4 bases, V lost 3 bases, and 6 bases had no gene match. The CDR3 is CASSHSGTGEYEQYF. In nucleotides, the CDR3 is TGCGCCAGCAGCCACTCCGGGACAGGGGAGTACGAGCAGTACTTC.

The CDR3 here is CASRGDRGFSSTDTQYF. The CDR3 DNA is TGTGCCAGCAGGGGTGACAGGGGCTTTTCTAGCACAGATACGCAGTATTTT. The chain links TRBV2 to TRBJ2-3; 8 positions agree with TRBD1. J was trimmed by 0 bases and V by 6 bases; bases with no gene match: 11. Germline assignment: CDR1 SNHLY and CDR2 FYNNEI. The CDR3 length is 17 residues. Variable domain in full (rest from reference TRBV2 and TRBJ2-3): EPEVTQTPSHQVTQMGQEVILRCVPISNHLYFYWYRQILGQKVEFLVSFYNNEISEKSEIFDDQFSVERPDGSNFTLKIRSTKLEDSAMYFCASRGDRGFSSTDTQYFGPGTRLTVL.